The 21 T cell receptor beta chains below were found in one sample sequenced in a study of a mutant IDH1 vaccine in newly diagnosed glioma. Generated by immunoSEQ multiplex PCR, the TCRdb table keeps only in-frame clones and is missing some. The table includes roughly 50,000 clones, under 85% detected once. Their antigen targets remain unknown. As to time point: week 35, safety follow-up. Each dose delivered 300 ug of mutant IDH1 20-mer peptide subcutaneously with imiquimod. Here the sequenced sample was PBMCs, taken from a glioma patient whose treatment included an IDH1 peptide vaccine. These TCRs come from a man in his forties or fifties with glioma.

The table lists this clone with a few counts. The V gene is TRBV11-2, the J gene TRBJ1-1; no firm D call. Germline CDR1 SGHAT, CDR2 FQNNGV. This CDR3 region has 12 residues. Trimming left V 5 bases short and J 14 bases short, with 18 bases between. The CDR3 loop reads CASSQATGVGFF. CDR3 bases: TGTGCCAGCAGCCAAGCTACCGGGGTAGGCTTCTTT.

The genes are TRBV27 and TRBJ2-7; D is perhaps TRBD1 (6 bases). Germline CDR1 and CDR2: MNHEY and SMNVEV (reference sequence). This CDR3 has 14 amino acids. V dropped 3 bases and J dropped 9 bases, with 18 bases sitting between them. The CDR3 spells CASSLTGLGAPQYF. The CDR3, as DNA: TGTGCCAGCAGTTTGACAGGCCTTGGGGCTCCGCAGTACTTC.

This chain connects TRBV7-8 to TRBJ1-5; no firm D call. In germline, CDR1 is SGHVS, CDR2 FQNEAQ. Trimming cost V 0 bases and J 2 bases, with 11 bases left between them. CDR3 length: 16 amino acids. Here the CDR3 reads CASSLARVFGNQPQHF. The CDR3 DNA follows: TGTGCCAGCAGCTTAGCGAGGGTTTTCGGCAATCAGCCCCAGCATTTT.

This CDR3 reads CASSYFRGGEKLFF. Here the CDR3 DNA reads TGTGCCAGCAGTTACTTCAGGGGAGGGGAAAAACTGTTTTTT. This chain links TRBV6-5 with TRBJ1-4; the D gene is possibly TRBD1 (6 bases). The CDR3 is 14 amino acids. V shed 1 base and J shed 8 bases, with 11 bases lying between them. Germline CDR1 is MNHEY and CDR2 is SVGAGI.

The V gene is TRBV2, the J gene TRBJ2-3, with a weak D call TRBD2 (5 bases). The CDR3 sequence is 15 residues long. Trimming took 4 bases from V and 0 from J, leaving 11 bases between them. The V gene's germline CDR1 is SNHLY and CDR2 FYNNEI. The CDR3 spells CASSVWLASTDTQYF. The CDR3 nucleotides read TGTGCCAGCAGTGTCTGGCTAGCTAGCACAGATACGCAGTATTTT.

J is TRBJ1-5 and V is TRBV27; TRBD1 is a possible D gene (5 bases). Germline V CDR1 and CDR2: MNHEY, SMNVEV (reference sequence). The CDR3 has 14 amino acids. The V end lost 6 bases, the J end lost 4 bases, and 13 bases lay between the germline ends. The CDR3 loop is CASRISGPNQPQHF. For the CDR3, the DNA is TGTGCCAGCAGGATTTCGGGGCCAAATCAGCCCCAGCATTTT.

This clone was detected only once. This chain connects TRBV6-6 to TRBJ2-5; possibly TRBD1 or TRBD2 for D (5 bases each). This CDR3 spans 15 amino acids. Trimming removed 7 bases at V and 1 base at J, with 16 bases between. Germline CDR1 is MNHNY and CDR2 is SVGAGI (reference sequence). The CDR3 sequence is CASTITGTVQETQYF. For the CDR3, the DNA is TGTGCCAGCACCATAACCGGGACGGTCCAAGAGACCCAGTACTTC.

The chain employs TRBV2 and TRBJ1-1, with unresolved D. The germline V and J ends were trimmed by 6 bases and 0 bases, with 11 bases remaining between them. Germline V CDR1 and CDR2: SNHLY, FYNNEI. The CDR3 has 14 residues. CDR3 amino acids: CASRHRKMNTEAFF. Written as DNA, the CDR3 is TGTGCCAGCAGGCACAGAAAGATGAACACTGAAGCTTTCTTT. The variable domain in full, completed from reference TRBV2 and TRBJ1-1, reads EPEVTQTPSHQVTQMGQEVILRCVPISNHLYFYWYRQILGQKVEFLVSFYNNEISEKSEIFDDQFSVERPDGSNFTLKIRSTKLEDSAMYFCASRHRKMNTEAFFGQGTRLTVV.

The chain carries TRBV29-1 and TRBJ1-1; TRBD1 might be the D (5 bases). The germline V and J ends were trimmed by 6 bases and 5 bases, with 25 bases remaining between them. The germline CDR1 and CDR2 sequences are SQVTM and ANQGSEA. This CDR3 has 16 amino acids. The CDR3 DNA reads TGCAGCGTCCGCCCTCCCCTGGGGCAGGGAAGAACTGAAGCTTTCTTT. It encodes CSVRPPLGQGRTEAFF.

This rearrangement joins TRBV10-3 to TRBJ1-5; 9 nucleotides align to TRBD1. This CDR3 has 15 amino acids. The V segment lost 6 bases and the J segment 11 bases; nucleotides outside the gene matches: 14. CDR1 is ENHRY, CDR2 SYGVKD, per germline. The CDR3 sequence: CAIRQSGQGNHAQHF. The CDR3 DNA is TGTGCCATCAGGCAATCGGGACAGGGTAATCACGCCCAGCATTTT.

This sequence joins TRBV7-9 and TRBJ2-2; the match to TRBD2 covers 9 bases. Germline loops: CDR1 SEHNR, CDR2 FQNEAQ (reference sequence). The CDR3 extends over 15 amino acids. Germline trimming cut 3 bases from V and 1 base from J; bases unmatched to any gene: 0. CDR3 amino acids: CASSFSGGNTGELFF. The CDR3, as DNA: TGTGCCAGCAGCTTTAGCGGGGGGAACACCGGGGAGCTGTTTTTT.

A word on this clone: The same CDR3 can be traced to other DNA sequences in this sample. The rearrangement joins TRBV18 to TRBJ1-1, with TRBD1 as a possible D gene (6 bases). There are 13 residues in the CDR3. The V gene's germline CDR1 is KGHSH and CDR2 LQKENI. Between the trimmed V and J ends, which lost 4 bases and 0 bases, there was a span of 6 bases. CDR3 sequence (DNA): TGTGCCAGCTCACAGGGGGTGAACACTGAAGCTTTCTTT. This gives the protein CASSQGVNTEAFF.

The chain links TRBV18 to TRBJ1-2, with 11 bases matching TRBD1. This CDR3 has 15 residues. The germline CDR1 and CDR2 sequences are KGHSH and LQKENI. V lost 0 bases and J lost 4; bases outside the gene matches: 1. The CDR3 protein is CASSPPGQGAYGYTF. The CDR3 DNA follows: TGTGCCAGCTCACCACCCGGACAGGGGGCCTATGGCTACACCTTC.

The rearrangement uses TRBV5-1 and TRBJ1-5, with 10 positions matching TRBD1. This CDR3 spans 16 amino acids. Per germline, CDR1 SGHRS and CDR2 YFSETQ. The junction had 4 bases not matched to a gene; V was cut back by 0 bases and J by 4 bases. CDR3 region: CASSLGTGGRNQPQHF. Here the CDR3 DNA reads TGCGCCAGCAGCTTGGGGACAGGGGGACGAAATCAGCCCCAGCATTTT.

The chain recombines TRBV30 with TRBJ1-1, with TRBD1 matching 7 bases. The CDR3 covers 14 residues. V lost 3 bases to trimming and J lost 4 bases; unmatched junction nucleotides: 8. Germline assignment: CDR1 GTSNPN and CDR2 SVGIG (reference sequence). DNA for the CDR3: TGTGCCTGGAGGGAAGGGGGCTACGGCACTGAAGCTTTCTTT. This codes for CAWREGGYGTEAFF. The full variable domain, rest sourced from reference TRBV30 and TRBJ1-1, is SQTIHQWPATLVQPVGSPLSLECTVEGTSNPNLYWYRQAAGRGLQLLFYSVGIGQISSEVPQNLSASRPQDRQFILSSKKLLLSDSGFYLCAWREGGYGTEAFFGQGTRLTVV.

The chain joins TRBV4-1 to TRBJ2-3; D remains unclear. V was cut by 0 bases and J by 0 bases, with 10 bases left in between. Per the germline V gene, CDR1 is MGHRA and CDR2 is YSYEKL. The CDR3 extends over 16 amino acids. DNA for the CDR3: TGCGCCAGCAGCCAAGACCCAGTCCTAAGCACAGATACGCAGTATTTT. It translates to CASSQDPVLSTDTQYF.

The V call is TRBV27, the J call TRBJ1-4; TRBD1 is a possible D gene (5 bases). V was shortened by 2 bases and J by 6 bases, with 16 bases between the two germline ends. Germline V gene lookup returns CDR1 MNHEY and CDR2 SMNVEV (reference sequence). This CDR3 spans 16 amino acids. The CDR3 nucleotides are TGTGCCAGCAGTTTACACCCACAGGCGTCCTATGAAAAACTGTTTTTT. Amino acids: CASSLHPQASYEKLFF.

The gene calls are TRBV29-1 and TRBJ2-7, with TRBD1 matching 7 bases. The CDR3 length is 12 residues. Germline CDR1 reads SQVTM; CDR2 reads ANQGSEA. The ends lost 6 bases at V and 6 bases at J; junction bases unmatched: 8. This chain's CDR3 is CSVQGEGAEQYF. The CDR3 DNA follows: TGCAGCGTCCAGGGGGAAGGGGCCGAGCAGTACTTC.

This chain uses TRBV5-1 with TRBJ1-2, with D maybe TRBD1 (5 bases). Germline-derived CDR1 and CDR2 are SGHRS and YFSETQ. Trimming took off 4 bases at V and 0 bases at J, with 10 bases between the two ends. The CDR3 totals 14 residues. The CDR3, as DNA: TGCGCCAGCAGCCTGACAGCTTCTAACTATGGCTACACCTTC. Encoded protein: CASSLTASNYGYTF.

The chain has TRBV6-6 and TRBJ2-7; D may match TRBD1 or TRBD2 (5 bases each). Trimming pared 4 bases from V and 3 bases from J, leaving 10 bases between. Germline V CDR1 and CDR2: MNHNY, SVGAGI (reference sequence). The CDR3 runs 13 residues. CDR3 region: CASSSGAHYEQYF. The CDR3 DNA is TGTGCCAGCAGTTCCGGGGCTCACTACGAGCAGTACTTC.

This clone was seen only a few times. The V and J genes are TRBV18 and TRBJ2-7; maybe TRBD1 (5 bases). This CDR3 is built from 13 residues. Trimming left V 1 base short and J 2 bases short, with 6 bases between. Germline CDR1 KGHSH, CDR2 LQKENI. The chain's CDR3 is CASSPQGAYEQYF. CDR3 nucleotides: TGTGCCAGCTCACCACAAGGGGCCTACGAGCAGTACTTC. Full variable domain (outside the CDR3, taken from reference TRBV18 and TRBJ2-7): NAGVMQNPRHLVRRRGQEARLRCSPMKGHSHVYWYRQLPEEGLKFMVYLQKENIIDESGMPKERFSAEFPKEGPSILRIQQVVRGDSAAYFCASSPQGAYEQYFGPGTRLTVT.